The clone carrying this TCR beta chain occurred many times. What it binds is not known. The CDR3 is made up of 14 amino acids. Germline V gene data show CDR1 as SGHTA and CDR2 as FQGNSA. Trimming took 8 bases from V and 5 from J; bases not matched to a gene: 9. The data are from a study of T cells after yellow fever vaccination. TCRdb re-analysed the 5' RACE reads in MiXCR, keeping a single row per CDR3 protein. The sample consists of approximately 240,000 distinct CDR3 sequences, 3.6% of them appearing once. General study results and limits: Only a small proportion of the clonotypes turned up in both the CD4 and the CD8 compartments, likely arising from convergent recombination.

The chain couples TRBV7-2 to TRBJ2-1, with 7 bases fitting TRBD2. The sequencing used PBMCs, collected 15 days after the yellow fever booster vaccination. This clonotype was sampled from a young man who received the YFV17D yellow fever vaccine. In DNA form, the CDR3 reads TGTGCCAGCCGCTGGCGGGCGGGGGACAATGAGCAGTTCTTC. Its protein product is CASRWRAGDNEQFF. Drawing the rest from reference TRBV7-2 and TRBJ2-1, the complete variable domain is GAGVSQSPSNKVTEKGKDVELRCDPISGHTALYWYRQSLGQGLEFLIYFQGNSAPDKSGLPSDRFSAERTGGSVSTLTIQRTQQEDSAVYLCASRWRAGDNEQFFGPGTRLTVL.